This T cell receptor (beta chain) was sequenced in a study of blood T cell repertoires in COVID-19. On the study more broadly: Samples came from the United States, Italy and Spain, spanning acute and convalescent COVID-19. The cDNA or gDNA used as material had been derived from T cells, B-cell-depleted T cells, or PBMCs.

Methods used by the authors: The authors estimated nucleated cell counts from reference gene primer amplification. TCRdb's copy holds only in-frame clones and misses some; the assay was immunoSEQ multiplex PCR. That table supplies the V and J calls and clone size; D and trimming were determined from the DNA. The sample has under 55,000 clones, about 88% seen once. Trimming shortened V by 4 bases and J by 5 bases, and 8 bases separated the two germline ends. Germline-derived CDR1 and CDR2 are MNHEY and SMNVEV (reference sequence). The CDR3 runs to 12 residues. The sample was peripheral blood. V is TRBV27 and J is TRBJ2-5; D is undetermined. This receptor was taken from a man aged 35 to 55 with active COVID-19. CDR3 nucleotides: TGTGCCAGCAGTTCCCCCCGGGAGACCCAGTACTTC. Its protein is CASSSPRETQYF.